Listed below are T cell receptor beta chains from one sample, sequenced in a study of blood T cell repertoires in COVID-19. Measured with immunoSEQ multiplex PCR; TCRdb has only the in-frame clones, and not every one. The data show some 40,000 clones, about two thirds seen once. The sequenced material came from peripheral blood. The receptors shown here come from an elderly man with acute or convalescent COVID-19. CDR3s include the opening cysteine and the closing phenylalanine or tryptophan. The order of the fields is D gene, V gene, J gene, clone size, CDR3 protein, CDR3 DNA. The D gene is left open where the match is weak. The size entry is marked missing in some rows and otherwise reads once, few, many or a size class.

D gene: TRBD1
V gene: TRBV4-1
J gene: TRBJ1-2
clone size: .
CDR3 protein: CASRQGGANYGYTF
CDR3 DNA: TGCGCCAGCAGGCAGGGGGGAGCTAACTATGGCTACACCTTC

D gene: .
V gene: TRBV30
J gene: TRBJ2-7
clone size: .
CDR3 protein: CAWSRRDLVQLSYEQYF
CDR3 DNA: TGTGCCTGGAGTAGGAGGGATCTGGTTCAGCTTTCCTACGAGCAGTACTTC

D gene: TRBD2
V gene: TRBV4-3
J gene: TRBJ2-3
clone size: .
CDR3 protein: CASSQVLLAGGRVDTQYF
CDR3 DNA: TGCGCCAGCAGCCAAGTATTGCTAGCGGGAGGGCGGGTAGATACGCAGTATTTT

D gene: TRBD1
V gene: TRBV4-1
J gene: TRBJ2-1
clone size: .
CDR3 protein: CASSRTPRQGVNEQFF
CDR3 DNA: TGCGCCAGCAGCCGAACCCCGAGACAGGGGGTCAATGAGCAGTTCTTC

D gene: TRBD1
V gene: TRBV6-5
J gene: TRBJ1-2
clone size: .
CDR3 protein: CASIFDRDYGYTF
CDR3 DNA: TGTGCCAGCATCTTTGACAGGGACTATGGCTACACCTTC

D gene: TRBD2
V gene: TRBV11-3
J gene: TRBJ2-1
clone size: .
CDR3 protein: CASSLGSGVYNEQFF
CDR3 DNA: TGTGCCAGCAGCTTAGGTAGCGGGGTCTACAATGAGCAGTTCTTC

D gene: TRBD2
V gene: TRBV19
J gene: TRBJ2-3
clone size: .
CDR3 protein: CASSLHGTSATDTQYF
CDR3 DNA: TGTGCCAGTAGTCTCCACGGGACTAGCGCCACAGATACGCAGTATTTT

D gene: TRBD1
V gene: TRBV27
J gene: TRBJ1-2
clone size: once
CDR3 protein: CASRDRGLGGYTF
CDR3 DNA: TGTGCCAGCAGGGACAGGGGGCTAGGTGGCTACACCTTC

D gene: .
V gene: TRBV4-1
J gene: TRBJ1-2
clone size: .
CDR3 protein: CASSQEDRAGGGYTF
CDR3 DNA: TGCGCCAGCAGCCAAGAGGACCGGGCGGGGGGAGGCTACACCTTC

D gene: .
V gene: TRBV11-3
J gene: TRBJ2-7
clone size: .
CDR3 protein: CASSLAEASYEQYF
CDR3 DNA: TGTGCCAGCAGCTTAGCGGAGGCCTCCTACGAGCAGTACTTC

D gene: .
V gene: TRBV19
J gene: TRBJ1-2
clone size: .
CDR3 protein: CASSVRDSRQGYTF
CDR3 DNA: TGTGCCAGTAGTGTCCGGGACTCTAGGCAGGGCTACACCTTC

D gene: .
V gene: TRBV3-1/TRBV3-2
J gene: TRBJ1-3
clone size: few
CDR3 protein: CASSQERTRSGNTIYF
CDR3 DNA: TGTGCCAGCAGCCAAGAACGGACAAGGTCTGGAAACACCATATATTTT

D gene: .
V gene: TRBV7-8
J gene: TRBJ2-2
clone size: .
CDR3 protein: CASSLATGNTGELFF
CDR3 DNA: TGTGCCAGCAGCTTAGCTACAGGGAACACCGGGGAGCTGTTTTTT

D gene: .
V gene: TRBV5-1
J gene: TRBJ2-1
clone size: .
CDR3 protein: CASGLGAHNEQFF
CDR3 DNA: TGCGCCAGCGGACTGGGCGCCCACAATGAGCAGTTCTTC

D gene: TRBD1
V gene: TRBV19
J gene: TRBJ1-6
clone size: many
CDR3 protein: CASKPTGGESSPLHF
CDR3 DNA: TGTGCCAGTAAACCTACAGGGGGCGAAAGTTCGCCCCTCCACTTT

D gene: .
V gene: TRBV6-1
J gene: TRBJ1-1
clone size: .
CDR3 protein: CASSEVGLGRNTEAFF
CDR3 DNA: TGTGCCAGCAGTGAGGTTGGTCTTGGGCGAAACACTGAAGCTTTCTTT

D gene: TRBD1
V gene: TRBV18
J gene: TRBJ1-2
clone size: .
CDR3 protein: CASSPKGAVDYGYTF
CDR3 DNA: TGTGCCAGCTCACCAAAGGGGGCTGTAGACTATGGCTACACCTTC

D gene: TRBD1
V gene: TRBV5-1
J gene: TRBJ2-2
clone size: .
CDR3 protein: CASSQGANTGELFF
CDR3 DNA: TGCGCCAGCAGCCAGGGGGCGAACACCGGGGAGCTGTTTTTT

D gene: .
V gene: TRBV6-5
J gene: TRBJ2-5
clone size: .
CDR3 protein: CASSYGGLETQYF
CDR3 DNA: TGTGCCAGCAGTTACGGCGGACTAGAGACCCAGTACTTC

D gene: .
V gene: TRBV12-5
J gene: TRBJ2-5
clone size: .
CDR3 protein: CASGLVLPLDSEQETQYF
CDR3 DNA: TGTGCTAGTGGTTTGGTATTGCCTTTGGACAGCGAGCAAGAGACCCAGTACTTC

D gene: .
V gene: TRBV19
J gene: TRBJ1-4
clone size: .
CDR3 protein: CASRQGPTVATNEKLFF
CDR3 DNA: TGTGCCAGTAGACAGGGCCCCACCGTAGCGACTAATGAAAAACTGTTTTTT

D gene: TRBD1
V gene: TRBV6-5
J gene: TRBJ1-1
clone size: .
CDR3 protein: CASHRGGTEAFF
CDR3 DNA: TGTGCCAGCCACAGGGGGGGTACTGAAGCTTTCTTT

D gene: TRBD2
V gene: TRBV7-2
J gene: TRBJ2-3
clone size: .
CDR3 protein: CASSLTSGVTDTQYF
CDR3 DNA: TGTGCCAGCAGCTTGACTAGCGGTGTCACAGATACGCAGTATTTT

D gene: .
V gene: TRBV5-1
J gene: TRBJ2-3
clone size: .
CDR3 protein: CASSPGADTQYF
CDR3 DNA: TGCGCCAGCAGCCCCGGGGCAGATACGCAGTATTTT

D gene: TRBD1
V gene: TRBV24-1
J gene: TRBJ1-2
clone size: .
CDR3 protein: CATSTGDEGYTF
CDR3 DNA: TGTGCCACCAGCACAGGGGACGAAGGCTACACCTTC

D gene: TRBD1
V gene: TRBV7-9
J gene: TRBJ2-7
clone size: .
CDR3 protein: CASSSGTEFPYEQYF
CDR3 DNA: TGTGCCAGCAGCTCCGGGACAGAGTTTCCCTACGAGCAGTACTTC

D gene: TRBD2
V gene: TRBV4-3
J gene: TRBJ2-2
clone size: once
CDR3 protein: CASSQGLAGVSDTGELFF
CDR3 DNA: TGCGCCAGCAGCCAGGGACTAGCGGGAGTAAGTGACACCGGGGAGCTGTTTTTT

D gene: .
V gene: TRBV24-1
J gene: TRBJ2-5
clone size: .
CDR3 protein: CATSARERETQYF
CDR3 DNA: TGTGCCACCAGTGCCCGGGAAAGGGAGACCCAGTACTTC

D gene: .
V gene: TRBV7-9
J gene: TRBJ1-1
clone size: few
CDR3 protein: CASSLTDTEAFF
CDR3 DNA: TGTGCCAGCAGCTTAACAGACACTGAAGCTTTCTTT

D gene: TRBD1
V gene: TRBV7-9
J gene: TRBJ1-4
clone size: few
CDR3 protein: CASSLGGQGFEKLFF
CDR3 DNA: TGTGCCAGCAGCTTAGGGGGACAGGGCTTCGAAAAACTGTTTTTT

D gene: TRBD1
V gene: TRBV5-3
J gene: TRBJ2-6
clone size: .
CDR3 protein: CARSPRQGQSSGANVLTF
CDR3 DNA: TGTGCCAGAAGCCCTAGACAGGGGCAAAGCTCTGGGGCCAACGTCCTGACTTTC

D gene: TRBD1
V gene: TRBV7-9
J gene: TRBJ1-1
clone size: .
CDR3 protein: CASAPGQGATEAFF
CDR3 DNA: TGTGCCAGCGCTCCGGGACAGGGGGCCACTGAAGCTTTCTTT

D gene: .
V gene: TRBV10-3
J gene: TRBJ2-3
clone size: once
CDR3 protein: CAISVTGLGTDTQYF
CDR3 DNA: TGTGCCATCAGTGTGACGGGACTCGGCACAGATACGCAGTATTTT

D gene: TRBD2
V gene: TRBV19
J gene: TRBJ2-3
clone size: .
CDR3 protein: CASQGLAGVSFADTQYF
CDR3 DNA: TGTGCCAGTCAGGGACTAGCGGGAGTCTCTTTCGCAGATACGCAGTATTTT

D gene: .
V gene: TRBV15
J gene: TRBJ2-3
clone size: .
CDR3 protein: CATSRATGTDTQYF
CDR3 DNA: TGTGCCACCAGCAGAGCTACCGGCACAGATACGCAGTATTTT

D gene: TRBD1
V gene: TRBV7-2
J gene: TRBJ1-2
clone size: .
CDR3 protein: CASSQSGTGNSRYTF
CDR3 DNA: TGTGCCAGCAGCCAATCCGGGACAGGGAACTCTCGCTACACCTTC

D gene: .
V gene: TRBV5-1
J gene: TRBJ2-6
clone size: .
CDR3 protein: CASSFDGTGANVLTF
CDR3 DNA: TGCGCCAGCAGCTTCGACGGGACAGGGGCCAACGTCCTGACTTTC

D gene: TRBD2
V gene: TRBV5-8
J gene: TRBJ2-1
clone size: .
CDR3 protein: CASSSGGSYNEQFF
CDR3 DNA: TGTGCCAGCAGCTCGGGGGGATCCTACAATGAGCAGTTCTTC

D gene: TRBD1
V gene: TRBV14
J gene: TRBJ2-5
clone size: .
CDR3 protein: CASSQERQGVGETQYF
CDR3 DNA: TGTGCCAGCAGCCAAGAGAGGCAGGGGGTCGGGGAGACCCAGTACTTC

D gene: .
V gene: TRBV9
J gene: TRBJ1-2
clone size: medium-sized
CDR3 protein: CASSLSGTPQYYGYTF
CDR3 DNA: TGTGCCAGCAGCTTGTCGGGGACACCGCAATACTATGGCTACACCTTC

D gene: TRBD1
V gene: TRBV2
J gene: TRBJ1-2
clone size: few
CDR3 protein: CASSGQAYGYTF
CDR3 DNA: TGTGCCAGCAGCGGACAGGCCTATGGCTACACCTTC

D gene: TRBD1
V gene: TRBV10-3
J gene: TRBJ1-4
clone size: .
CDR3 protein: CAISDGQGEKLFF
CDR3 DNA: TGTGCCATCAGTGATGGACAGGGTGAAAAACTGTTTTTT

D gene: .
V gene: TRBV4-1
J gene: TRBJ1-3
clone size: once
CDR3 protein: CPRRRGGEVKGNTIYF
CDR3 DNA: TGCCCCCGCCGCCGAGGGGGGGAGGTAAAGGGAAACACCATATATTTT

D gene: .
V gene: TRBV7-9
J gene: TRBJ1-4
clone size: .
CDR3 protein: CASSLQGSGEKLFF
CDR3 DNA: TGTGCCAGCAGCTTACAGGGGAGTGGTGAAAAACTGTTTTTT

D gene: .
V gene: TRBV21-1
J gene: TRBJ1-5
clone size: .
CDR3 protein: CASSNHRGLQPQHF
CDR3 DNA: TGTGCCAGCAGCAACCACAGGGGGCTTCAGCCCCAGCATTTT